This TCR beta chain originates from a study of blood T cell repertoires in COVID-19. Turning to the study itself: Italy, Spain and the United States were the sources of the convalescent and acute COVID-19 samples. Nucleic acid was either cDNA or gDNA, and it came from T cells, B-cell-depleted T cells, or PBMCs.

Seattle researchers signed up patients amid active infection and tracked them longitudinally. In the source study's methods: Quantification of nucleated cells was approximated via reference gene primer amplification. The repertoire was sequenced with immunoSEQ multiplex PCR; TCRdb's copy has only in-frame clones and lacks some. The DNA was the basis for D and trimming; V, J and clone size are from that table. The data show more than 200,000 clones, with about 85% seen just once and about 10% held by the top ten. The sequencing sample was made of peripheral blood. The receptor comes from a woman of 80 years or more with COVID-19, enrolled during active disease.

Written as DNA, the CDR3 is TGTGCCAGCAGTGTTCGGTCGAACACCGGGGAGCTGTTTTTT. Its protein product is CASSVRSNTGELFF. This chain connects TRBV2 to TRBJ2-2, with no clear D. CDR1 is SNHLY, CDR2 FYNNEI, per germline. V lost 4 bases, J lost 0 bases, and 6 bases lay in between. There are 14 residues in the CDR3.